This passage covers 20 T cell receptor beta chains from one sample sequenced in a study of shared clonotypes between healthy human individuals. TCRdb's copy holds only in-frame clones and misses some; the assay was immunoSEQ multiplex PCR. Among some 2,500,000 clones, 93% were seen once, and the ten largest hold about 0.39%. Sequencing used naive CD4+ T cells from PBMCs. Subset of the sample: CD45RA+ positively selected. These TCRs come from a man aged 18 to 35 in good health. Some clones in this sample may be carry-over from other donors' samples.

As regards this clone: The same CDR3 is also encoded by other DNA sequences in this sample. The chain joins TRBV14 to TRBJ2-5; D call uncertain. Looked up from germline, CDR1 is SGHDN and CDR2 is FVKESK. V lost 1 base, J lost 4 bases, and 1 base lay in between. This CDR3 spans 11 amino acids. The CDR3 sequence: CASSQVETQYF. CDR3 sequence (DNA): TGTGCCAGCAGCCAAGTAGAGACCCAGTACTTC.

The chain employs TRBV28 and TRBJ1-1; the match to TRBD1 covers 9 bases. The CDR3 contains 16 residues. Germline assignment: CDR1 MDHEN and CDR2 SYDVKM. Trimming took 1 base from V and 3 from J; bases not matched to a gene: 6. The CDR3 region is CASSLLTGTGYTEAFF. CDR3 nucleotides: TGTGCCAGCAGTTTATTAACCGGGACAGGGTACACTGAAGCTTTCTTT. The variable domain in full, completed from reference TRBV28 and TRBJ1-1, reads DVKVTQSSRYLVKRTGEKVFLECVQDMDHENMFWYRQDPGLGLRLIYFSYDVKMKEKGDIPEGYSVSREKKERFSLILESASTNQTSMYLCASSLLTGTGYTEAFFGQGTRLTVV.

The CDR3 spells CASSGEVGGGRPYNEQFF. The CDR3 nucleotides are TGTGCCAGCAGCGGGGAGGTTGGGGGCGGACGTCCCTACAATGAGCAGTTCTTC. The chain uses TRBV9 and TRBJ2-1; D might be TRBD1 or TRBD2, each matching 6 bases. CDR1 and CDR2 from the germline V gene are SGDLS and YYNGEE. The CDR3 extends over 18 amino acids. V was shortened by 3 bases and J by 2 bases, with 21 bases between the two germline ends.

The chain uses TRBV5-1 and TRBJ1-4, with unresolved D. Germline V CDR1 and CDR2: SGHRS, YFSETQ. V dropped 3 bases and J dropped 3 bases, with 12 bases sitting between them. The CDR3 has 15 residues. The CDR3: CASSSGARANEKLFF. As DNA, the CDR3 is TGCGCCAGCAGCTCGGGTGCGCGGGCTAATGAAAAACTGTTTTTT.

This sequence joins TRBV18 and TRBJ2-1, with no clear D. V lost 3 bases and J 5 bases, leaving 8 bases between the germline ends. Germline values: CDR1 KGHSH, CDR2 LQKENI. The CDR3 length is 13 residues. CDR3 sequence (DNA): TGTGCCAGCTCACCCCTGCTGGACAATGAGCAGTTCTTC. This codes for CASSPLLDNEQFF.

This clone was counted once. The CDR3 sequence is CSVVVGPRSTGELFF. CDR3 nucleotides: TGCAGCGTTGTGGTAGGCCCGCGAAGCACCGGGGAGCTGTTTTTT. The V call is TRBV29-1, the J call TRBJ2-2; the D is unclear. V was cut by 4 bases and J by 4 bases, with 16 bases left in between. The CDR3 extends over 15 amino acids. Germline CDR1 reads SQVTM; CDR2 reads ANQGSEA.

The genes are TRBV5-4 and TRBJ2-1, with D tentatively TRBD1 (10 bases). V lost 4 bases to trimming and J lost 9 bases, with 29 bases between them. The CDR3 spans 18 residues. CDR1 and CDR2 (germline): SGHNT, YYREEE (reference sequence). The CDR3 DNA reads TGTGCCAGCAGCCCCCGACAGGGGGCTTGGCTAGCGGGAAGTGAGCAGTTCTTC. Amino acid sequence: CASSPRQGAWLAGSEQFF.

The rearrangement joins TRBV25-1 to TRBJ1-2, with D hard to call. The CDR3 extends over 14 amino acids. The V end was cut by 3 bases, the J end by 2 bases, with 10 bases between. Germline values: CDR1 MGHDK, CDR2 SYGVNS. Written as DNA, the CDR3 is TGTGCCAGCAGTGATAATATGGGGAACTATGGCTACACCTTC. This translates into CASSDNMGNYGYTF.

This clone was observed a single time. The chain employs TRBV4-1 and TRBJ2-1; 8 bases map to TRBD2. Germline V gene sequence: CDR1 MGHRA, CDR2 YSYEKL. The CDR3 has 16 residues. V shed 1 base and J 5 bases; nucleotides not matched to a gene: 7. The DNA of the CDR3 is TGCGCCAGCAGCCAAGGGTCCGGGACTAGAAACAATGAGCAGTTCTTC. Its protein is CASSQGSGTRNNEQFF.

This chain links TRBV6-1 with TRBJ1-5; D perhaps matches TRBD1 (6 bases). CDR3 length: 13 residues. V lost 5 bases and J 6 bases, leaving 11 bases between the germline ends. Germline-derived CDR1 and CDR2 are MNHNS and SASEGT. The CDR3 reads CASSTQGSQPQHF. The CDR3 nucleotides read TGTGCCAGCAGTACACAGGGTAGTCAGCCCCAGCATTTT.

The chain links TRBV5-5 to TRBJ2-7; D not resolved. Germline values: CDR1 SGHKS, CDR2 YYEKEE (reference sequence). The V end lost 2 bases, the J end lost 5 bases, and 14 bases lay between the germline ends. The CDR3 runs to 14 residues. DNA for the CDR3: TGTGCCAGCAGCTTTCAATCTTTTCGGGACGAGCAGTACTTC. Its translation is CASSFQSFRDEQYF.

The chain combines TRBV19 with TRBJ2-5; a weak D match, TRBD2 (6 bases). CDR1 is LNHDA, CDR2 SQIVND, per germline (reference sequence). The CDR3 totals 15 residues. V was clipped by 5 bases and J by 5 bases, with 18 bases between them. The CDR3 nucleotides are TGTGCCAGTAGTGGACTCTCCGGGAGTGGGGAGACCCAGTACTTC. Protein product: CASSGLSGSGETQYF. The whole variable domain, filled in from reference TRBV19 and TRBJ2-5, reads DGGITQSPKYLFRKEGQNVTLSCEQNLNHDAMYWYRQDPGQGLRLIYYSQIVNDFQKGDIAEGYSVSREKKESFPLTVTSAQKNPTAFYLCASSGLSGSGETQYFGPGTRLLVL.

This chain links TRBV11-2 with TRBJ1-1; 8 nucleotides agree with TRBD1. V gave up 5 bases and J gave up 0 bases; unmatched junction bases: 8. The CDR3 spans 16 residues. Looked up from germline, CDR1 is SGHAT and CDR2 is FQNNGV. The CDR3 sequence is CASSQDRAPVNTEAFF. The CDR3 DNA reads TGTGCCAGCAGCCAGGACAGGGCCCCAGTGAACACTGAAGCTTTCTTT. Filled out from reference TRBV11-2 and TRBJ1-1, the complete variable domain reads EAGVAQSPRYKIIEKRQSVAFWCNPISGHATLYWYQQILGQGPKLLIQFQNNGVVDDSQLPKDRFSAERLKGVDSTLKIQPAKLEDSAVYLCASSQDRAPVNTEAFFGQGTRLTVV.

Concerning this clone: Different DNA sequences within this sample yield the same CDR3. The chain carries TRBV5-1 and TRBJ2-7, with D maybe TRBD2 (5 bases). Trimming took off 0 bases at V and 2 bases at J, with 12 bases between the two ends. Germline CDR1 and CDR2: SGHRS and YFSETQ. This CDR3 is built from 15 residues. This chain's CDR3 is CASSLAPGSTYEQYF. CDR3 sequence (DNA): TGCGCCAGCAGCTTGGCTCCGGGGTCGACCTACGAGCAGTACTTC.

This sequence joins TRBV18 and TRBJ2-7; perhaps TRBD2 as D (6 bases). V lost 6 bases and J lost 4, with 16 bases in between. The CDR3 is made up of 14 amino acids. CDR1 and CDR2 (germline): KGHSH, LQKENI. CDR3 protein: CASSLSSVNYEQYF. The CDR3 coding sequence is TGTGCCAGCTCCCTATCTAGCGTCAATTACGAGCAGTACTTC.

This clone has just a few counts. The chain combines TRBV19 with TRBJ1-5; D ambiguous. Germline V gene data show CDR1 as LNHDA and CDR2 as SQIVND (reference sequence). With 3 bases removed from V and 1 base from J, the gap between germline ends came to 13 bases. The CDR3 runs 16 residues. The CDR3 is CASSIGWRESNQPQHF. The CDR3 DNA reads as TGTGCCAGTAGTATTGGCTGGAGGGAAAGCAATCAGCCCCAGCATTTT.

The chain has TRBV27 and TRBJ2-3; D tentatively fits TRBD1 or TRBD2 (5 bases each). Germline V gene sequence: CDR1 MNHEY, CDR2 SMNVEV (reference sequence). This CDR3 is built from 14 residues. V shed 6 bases and J shed 3 bases, with 13 bases lying between them. CDR3 DNA: TGTGCCAGCAGCGATCGCAGGGAGACAGATACGCAGTATTTT. Amino acid sequence: CASSDRRETDTQYF.

The chain links TRBV7-3 to TRBJ2-5; D unresolved. V lost 5 bases to trimming and J lost 4 bases, with 17 bases between them. The CDR3 runs to 15 residues. CDR1 and CDR2 from the germline V gene are SGHTA and FQGTGA. The CDR3 nucleotides are TGTGCCAGCAGCCGCCAAGCCACGGATGGAGAGACCCAGTACTTC. Amino acid sequence: CASSRQATDGETQYF.

The chain employs TRBV15 and TRBJ1-2; 7 nucleotides agree with TRBD1. V lost 0 bases and J lost 9; bases outside the gene matches: 7. CDR1 and CDR2 (germline): LNHNV, YYDKDF (reference sequence). The CDR3 totals 14 residues. CDR3 coding DNA: TGTGCCACCAGCAGAGAGACAGGGCCCCAAAGCTACACCTTC. Translated, it gives CATSRETGPQSYTF. Looking up the rest from reference TRBV15 and TRBJ1-2 gives the full variable domain: DAMVIQNPRYQVTQFGKPVTLSCSQTLNHNVMYWYQQKSSQAPKLLFHYYDKDFNNEADTPDNFQSRRPNTSFCFLDIRSPGLGDTAMYLCATSRETGPQSYTFGSGTRLTVV.

As for this clone: Additional DNA sequences in this sample encode the identical CDR3. This chain connects TRBV29-1 to TRBJ2-1; TRBD2 matches 11 bases. CDR1 and CDR2 from the germline V gene are SQVTM and ANQGSEA. CDR3 size: 14 residues. V lost 6 bases and J lost 2; bases outside the gene matches: 3. In DNA form, the CDR3 reads TGCAGCGTCCTTAGCGGGAGGGCCTACAATGAGCAGTTCTTC. It specifies CSVLSGRAYNEQFF.